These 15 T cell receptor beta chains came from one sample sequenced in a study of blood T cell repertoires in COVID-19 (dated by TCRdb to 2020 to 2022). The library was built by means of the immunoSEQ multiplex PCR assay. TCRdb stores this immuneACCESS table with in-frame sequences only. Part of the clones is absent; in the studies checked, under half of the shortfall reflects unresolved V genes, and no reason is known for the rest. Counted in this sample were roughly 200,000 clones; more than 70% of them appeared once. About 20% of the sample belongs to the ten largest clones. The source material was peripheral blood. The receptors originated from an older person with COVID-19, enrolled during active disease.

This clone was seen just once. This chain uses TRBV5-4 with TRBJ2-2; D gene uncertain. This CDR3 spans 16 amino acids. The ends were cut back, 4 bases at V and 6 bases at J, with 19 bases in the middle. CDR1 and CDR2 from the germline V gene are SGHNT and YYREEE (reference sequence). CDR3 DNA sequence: TGTGCCAGCAGCCTGAGGATAGTGGGTCTCCCCGGGGAGCTGTTTTTT. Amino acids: CASSLRIVGLPGELFF.

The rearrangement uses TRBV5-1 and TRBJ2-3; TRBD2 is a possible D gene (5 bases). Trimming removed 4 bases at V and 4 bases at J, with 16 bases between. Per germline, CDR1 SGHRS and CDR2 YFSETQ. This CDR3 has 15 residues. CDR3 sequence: CASSPGSPRADTQYF. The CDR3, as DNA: TGCGCCAGCAGCCCGGGGAGCCCGAGGGCAGATACGCAGTATTTT. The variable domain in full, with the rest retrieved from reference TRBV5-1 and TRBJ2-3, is KAGVTQTPRYLIKTRGQQVTLSCSPISGHRSVSWYQQTPGQGLQFLFEYFSETQRNKGNFPGRFSGRQFSNSRSEMNVSTLELGDSALYLCASSPGSPRADTQYFGPGTRLTVL.

The CDR3 DNA sequence: TGTGCCAGCAGCCAATGGAGGACAGGAGGAAATGAGCAGTTCTTC. It yields the protein CASSQWRTGGNEQFF. The chain has TRBV16 and TRBJ2-1; TRBD1 aligns across 7 bases. With V trimmed by 1 base and J by 7 bases, 7 bases remained unmatched. Germline-derived CDR1 and CDR2 are KGHSY and FQNENV. The length of the CDR3 is 15 residues.

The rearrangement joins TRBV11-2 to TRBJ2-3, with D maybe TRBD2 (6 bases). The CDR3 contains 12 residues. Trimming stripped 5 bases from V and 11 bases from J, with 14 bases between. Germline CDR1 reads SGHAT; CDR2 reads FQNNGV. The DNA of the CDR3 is TGTGCCAGCAGCCCCGCGGGGCTTGTGCAGTATTTT. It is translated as CASSPAGLVQYF.

CDR3 amino acids: CASSLVRGNEQFF. The CDR3, as DNA: TGTGCCAGCAGCTTAGTTAGGGGTAATGAGCAGTTCTTC. This chain links TRBV11-3 with TRBJ2-1; possible D gene TRBD1, 5 bases. Trimming stripped 1 base from V and 7 bases from J, with 8 bases between. The CDR3 has 13 amino acids. The V gene's germline CDR1 is SGHNT and CDR2 YENEEA.

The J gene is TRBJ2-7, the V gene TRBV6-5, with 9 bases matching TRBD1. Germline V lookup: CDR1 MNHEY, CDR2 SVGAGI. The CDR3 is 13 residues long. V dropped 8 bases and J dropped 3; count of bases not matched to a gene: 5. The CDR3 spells CASGRDRVYEQYF. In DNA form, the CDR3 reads TGTGCCAGCGGCCGGGACAGGGTCTACGAGCAGTACTTC.

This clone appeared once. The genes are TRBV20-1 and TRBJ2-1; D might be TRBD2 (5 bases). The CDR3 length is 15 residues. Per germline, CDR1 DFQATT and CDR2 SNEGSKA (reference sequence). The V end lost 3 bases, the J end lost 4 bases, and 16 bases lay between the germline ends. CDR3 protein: CSASRKLGLYNEQFF. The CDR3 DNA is TGCAGTGCTAGTAGGAAACTAGGTCTGTACAATGAGCAGTTCTTC.

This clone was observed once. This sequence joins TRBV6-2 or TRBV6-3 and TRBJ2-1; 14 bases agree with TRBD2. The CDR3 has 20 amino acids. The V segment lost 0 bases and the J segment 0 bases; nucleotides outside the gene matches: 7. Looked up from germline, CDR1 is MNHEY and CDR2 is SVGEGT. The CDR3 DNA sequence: TGTGCCAGCAGTTACTCCCGACCGGGACTAGCGGGAGACTCCTACAATGAGCAGTTCTTC. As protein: CASSYSRPGLAGDSYNEQFF.

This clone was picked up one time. The CDR3 is CASSGTANTEAFF. The DNA of the CDR3 is TGTGCCAGCAGCGGGACAGCCAACACTGAAGCTTTCTTT. The rearrangement links TRBV9 to TRBJ1-1, with D perhaps TRBD1 (6 bases). V was shortened by 3 bases and J by 2 bases, with 8 bases between the two germline ends. This CDR3 region has 13 residues. Germline V gene data show CDR1 as SGDLS and CDR2 as YYNGEE.

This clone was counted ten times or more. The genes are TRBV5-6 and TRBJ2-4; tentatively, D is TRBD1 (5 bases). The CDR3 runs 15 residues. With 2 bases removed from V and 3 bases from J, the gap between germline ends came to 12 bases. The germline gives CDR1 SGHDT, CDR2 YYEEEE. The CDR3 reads CASSLGDSYKNIQYF. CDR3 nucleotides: TGTGCCAGCAGCTTAGGAGACAGCTACAAAAACATTCAGTACTTC.

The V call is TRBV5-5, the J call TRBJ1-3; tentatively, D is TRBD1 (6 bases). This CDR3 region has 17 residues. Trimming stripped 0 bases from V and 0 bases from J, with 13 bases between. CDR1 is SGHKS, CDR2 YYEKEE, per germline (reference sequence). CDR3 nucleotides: TGTGCCAGCAGCTTGGTTTGGACAGCTATCTCTGGAAACACCATATATTTT. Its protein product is CASSLVWTAISGNTIYF. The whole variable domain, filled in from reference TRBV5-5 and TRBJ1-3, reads DAGVTQSPTHLIKTRGQQVTLRCSPISGHKSVSWYQQVLGQGPQFIFQYYEKEERGRGNFPDRFSARQFPNYSSELNVNALLLGDSALYLCASSLVWTAISGNTIYFGEGSWLTVV.

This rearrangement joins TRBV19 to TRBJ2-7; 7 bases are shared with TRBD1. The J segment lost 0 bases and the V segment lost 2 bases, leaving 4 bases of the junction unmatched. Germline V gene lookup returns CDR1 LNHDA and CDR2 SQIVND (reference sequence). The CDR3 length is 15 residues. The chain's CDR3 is CASSIRQGSSYEQYF. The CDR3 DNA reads TGTGCCAGTAGTATAAGACAGGGAAGCTCCTACGAGCAGTACTTC.

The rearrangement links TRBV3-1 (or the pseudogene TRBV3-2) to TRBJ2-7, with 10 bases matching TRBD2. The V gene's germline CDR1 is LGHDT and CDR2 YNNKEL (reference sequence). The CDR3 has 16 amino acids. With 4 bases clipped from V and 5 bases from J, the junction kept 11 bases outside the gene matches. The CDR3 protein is CASSLPPQREGNEQYF. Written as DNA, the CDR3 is TGTGCCAGCAGCCTACCCCCCCAGCGGGAGGGAAACGAGCAGTACTTC.

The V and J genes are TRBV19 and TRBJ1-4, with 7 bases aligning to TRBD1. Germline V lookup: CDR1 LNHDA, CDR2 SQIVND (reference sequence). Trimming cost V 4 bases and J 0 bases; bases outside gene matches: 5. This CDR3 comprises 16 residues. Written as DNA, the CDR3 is TGTGCCAGTAGTAAAGGGACAGCTACAACTAATGAAAAACTGTTTTTT. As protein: CASSKGTATTNEKLFF.

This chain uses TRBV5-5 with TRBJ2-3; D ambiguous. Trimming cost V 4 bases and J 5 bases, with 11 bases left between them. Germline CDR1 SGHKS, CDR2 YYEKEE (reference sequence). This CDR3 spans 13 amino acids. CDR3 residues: CASSRLPRDTQYF. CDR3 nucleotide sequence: TGTGCCAGCAGCCGCCTGCCGAGAGATACGCAGTATTTT.